Each of the 12 T cell receptor beta chains below was sequenced from the same sample in a study of blood T cell repertoires in COVID-19. Data came from immunoSEQ multiplex PCR; TCRdb stores just in-frame clones and leaves some out. The sample consists of approximately 300,000 clones, 80% to 95% of them appearing once. The sequencing sample was made of peripheral blood. The receptors stem from a woman aged 25 to 45 with COVID-19, enrolled during active disease.

The chain uses TRBV28 and TRBJ1-4; 7 bases are a match to TRBD1. Germline V gene lookup returns CDR1 MDHEN and CDR2 SYDVKM. After removal of 3 bases from V and 7 bases from J, the junction contained 11 bases not matched to a gene. There are 16 residues in the CDR3. CDR3 nucleotide sequence: TGTGCCAGCAGTTTGAGTGGAGTACAGGGGAGTGAAAAACTGTTTTTT. Its protein product is CASSLSGVQGSEKLFF.

About this clone itself: Other nucleotide sequences from this sample produce the same CDR3. The rearrangement joins TRBV2 to TRBJ1-2; D might be TRBD1 (6 bases). Trimming removed 4 bases at V and 4 bases at J, with 7 bases between. This CDR3 comprises 12 residues. Germline assignment: CDR1 SNHLY and CDR2 FYNNEI. In nucleotides, the CDR3 is TGTGCCAGCAGTGGGACAGCCTATGGCTACACCTTC. Translated: CASSGTAYGYTF. Full variable domain (remainder filled in from reference TRBV2 and TRBJ1-2): EPEVTQTPSHQVTQMGQEVILRCVPISNHLYFYWYRQILGQKVEFLVSFYNNEISEKSEIFDDQFSVERPDGSNFTLKIRSTKLEDSAMYFCASSGTAYGYTFGSGTRLTVV.

The chain links TRBV11-2 to TRBJ2-2, with D perhaps matching TRBD2 (6 bases). Deletions cut 0 bases from V and 13 bases from J, with 15 bases between. The germline gives CDR1 SGHAT, CDR2 FQNNGV. The CDR3 sequence is 14 residues long. As DNA, the CDR3 is TGTGCCAGCAGCTTAGATCGCGGGACGGAGGTGCTGTTTTTT. This sequence encodes CASSLDRGTEVLFF. The whole variable domain, remainder taken from reference TRBV11-2 and TRBJ2-2, is EAGVAQSPRYKIIEKRQSVAFWCNPISGHATLYWYQQILGQGPKLLIQFQNNGVVDDSQLPKDRFSAERLKGVDSTLKIQPAKLEDSAVYLCASSLDRGTEVLFFGEGSRLTVL.

The chain couples TRBV2 to TRBJ2-1, with D possibly being TRBD2 (6 bases). The CDR3 length is 14 residues. Germline CDR1 reads SNHLY; CDR2 reads FYNNEI. V shed 7 bases and J shed 8 bases, with 18 bases lying between them. CDR3 DNA sequence: TGTGCCAGCACCCTGGGCCCAGAGCGGGATGAGCAGTTCTTC. Protein sequence: CASTLGPERDEQFF.

This chain links TRBV28 with TRBJ1-2, with D uncertain. The CDR3 is made up of 13 amino acids. Germline lookup yields CDR1 MDHEN and CDR2 SYDVKM. V shed 10 bases and J shed 4 bases, with 16 bases lying between them. This CDR3 reads CATTHPVGYGYTF. The CDR3 DNA reads as TGTGCCACCACTCACCCGGTCGGCTATGGCTACACCTTC.

This chain joins TRBV21-1 and TRBJ2-5; the D call TRBD2 from the table was never checked on the DNA. TRBV21-1 is labeled a pseudogene. This CDR3 contains 11 residues. The CDR3 coding sequence is TGTGCCAGCAGCATGCGGGAGACCCAGTACTTC. It is translated as CASSMRETQYF.

This clone has a single count. The chain employs TRBV24-1 and TRBJ2-5, with D possibly TRBD2 on 6 matching bases. Germline CDR1 reads KGHDR; CDR2 reads SFDVKD. The CDR3 runs 16 residues. The V end lost 1 base, the J end lost 3 bases, and 14 bases lay between the germline ends. As DNA, the CDR3 is TGTGCCACCAGTGATTTCCCACCGGGAGCAGAAGAGACCCAGTACTTC. Translated: CATSDFPPGAEETQYF.

The CDR3 DNA is TGCGCCAGCAGCCTGAAGCGGGCCTACGACAATGAGCAGTTCTTC. Its translation is CASSLKRAYDNEQFF. This rearrangement joins TRBV5-1 to TRBJ2-1; possibly TRBD2 for D (6 bases). Germline CDR1 reads SGHRS; CDR2 reads YFSETQ. Trimming stripped 4 bases from V and 5 bases from J, with 16 bases between. CDR3 length: 15 amino acids.

The chain employs TRBV28 and TRBJ1-2; 7 positions match TRBD1. Germline lookup yields CDR1 MDHEN and CDR2 SYDVKM. The junction had 9 bases not matched to a gene; V was cut back by 4 bases and J by 4 bases. This CDR3 has 15 amino acids. The CDR3 loop is CASSSQQGLGYGYTF. The CDR3 coding sequence is TGTGCCAGCAGTTCCCAACAGGGGCTGGGCTATGGCTACACCTTC.

The V gene is TRBV27, the J gene TRBJ2-5, with a weak D call TRBD1 (5 bases). The germline gives CDR1 MNHEY, CDR2 SMNVEV (reference sequence). V was trimmed by 0 bases and J by 2 bases, leaving 10 bases between them. This CDR3 has 15 amino acids. CDR3 sequence: CASSLSRVPQETQYF. DNA of the CDR3: TGTGCCAGCAGTTTATCCAGGGTGCCGCAAGAGACCCAGTACTTC.

The CDR3 loop is CASSGTGLVYGYTF. Here the CDR3 DNA reads TGTGCCAGCAGTGGGACAGGTCTAGTATATGGCTACACCTTC. The chain combines TRBV25-1 with TRBJ1-2; TRBD1 matches 7 bases. The CDR3 sequence is 14 residues long. After removal of 4 bases from V and 5 bases from J, the junction contained 7 bases not matched to a gene. Looked up from germline, CDR1 is MGHDK and CDR2 is SYGVNS.

The genes are TRBV6-2 or TRBV6-3 and TRBJ1-1; unclear D gene. The CDR3 spans 15 residues. V shed 6 bases and J shed 1 base, with 15 bases lying between them. Germline V gene lookup returns CDR1 MNHEY and CDR2 SVGEGT. CDR3 sequence reads: CASSETQSRNTEAFF. CDR3 in DNA: TGTGCCAGCAGCGAGACTCAGTCGAGGAACACTGAAGCTTTCTTT.